Listed here is a single TCR beta chain. Antigen: not known. The roughly 17-31 mg bulk tissue piece was not sorted before simultaneous RNA and DNA extraction. Chronic HBV infection, which was untreated, was present in the patients. This sample was taken from a study of tumor-infiltrating lymphocytes in primary liver carcinoma. Study in general: Patients were men and women aged 30 to 69 years. T1-T3 N0M0 was the stage of the tumors, which were about 4.2 to 10 cm across.

Whole-study findings and limits: With p = 0.039, the top-250-clone fraction in tumors significantly exceeded that in blood.

CDR1 SGHAT and CDR2 FQNNGV come from the germline V gene. The length of the CDR3 is 15 residues. A constant-region primer primed TCR beta cDNA synthesis from about 490 ng of total RNA. Three nested multiplex PCR rounds, a slightly modified ARM-PCR method, built the TCR beta libraries. TRBV1-TRBV30 forward primers paired with a C-beta reverse primer were used in the first two PCR rounds, which ran approximately 10 cycles each. One entry per CDR3 protein results from TCRdb running MiXCR on the multiplex PCR reads. The sample carries fewer than 85,000 distinct CDR3 sequences, roughly 72% recorded once. Source material: tumor-adjacent normal liver tissue. The V gene is TRBV11-2, the J gene TRBJ2-1; D possibly corresponds to TRBD2 (5 bases). The source of this sequence is a man between 35 and 55 years old with primary liver carcinoma and hepatitis B virus infection. In DNA form, the CDR3 reads TGTGTCAACAGCTTAAATAGTGGGGAGTACAATGAGCAGTTCTTC. Residues: CVNSLNSGEYNEQFF.